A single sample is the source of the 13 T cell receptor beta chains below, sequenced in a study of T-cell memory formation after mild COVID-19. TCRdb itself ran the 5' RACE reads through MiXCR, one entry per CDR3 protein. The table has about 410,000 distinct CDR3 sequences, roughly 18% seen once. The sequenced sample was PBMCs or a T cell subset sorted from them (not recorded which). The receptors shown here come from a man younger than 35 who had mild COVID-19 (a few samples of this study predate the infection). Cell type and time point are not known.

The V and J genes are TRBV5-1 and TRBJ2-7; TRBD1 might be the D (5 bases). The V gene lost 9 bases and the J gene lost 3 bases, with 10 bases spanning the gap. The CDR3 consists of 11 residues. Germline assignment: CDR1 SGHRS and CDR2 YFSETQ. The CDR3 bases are TGCGCCATCGCCAGGGTCTACGAGCAGTACGTC. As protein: CAIARVYEQYV.

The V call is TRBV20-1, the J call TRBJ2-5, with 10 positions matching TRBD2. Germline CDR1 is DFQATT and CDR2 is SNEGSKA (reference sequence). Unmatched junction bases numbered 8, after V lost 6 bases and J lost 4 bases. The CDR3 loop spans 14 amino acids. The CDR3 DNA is TGCAGTGCAAAAAGCGGGGGGGCCAGAGAGACCCAGTACTTC. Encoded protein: CSAKSGGARETQYF.

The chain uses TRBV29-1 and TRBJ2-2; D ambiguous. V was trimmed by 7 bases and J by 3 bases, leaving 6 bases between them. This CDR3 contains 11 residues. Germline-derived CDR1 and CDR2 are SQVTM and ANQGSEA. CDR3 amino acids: CSAGHTGELFF. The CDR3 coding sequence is TGCAGCGCGGGCCACACCGGGGAGCTGTTTTTT.

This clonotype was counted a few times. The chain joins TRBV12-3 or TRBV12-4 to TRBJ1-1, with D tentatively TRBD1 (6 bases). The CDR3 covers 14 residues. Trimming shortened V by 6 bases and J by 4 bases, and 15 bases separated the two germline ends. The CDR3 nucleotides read TGTGCCAGCAGACCCTACAGGGAGGGCACTGAAGCTTTCTTT. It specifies CASRPYREGTEAFF.

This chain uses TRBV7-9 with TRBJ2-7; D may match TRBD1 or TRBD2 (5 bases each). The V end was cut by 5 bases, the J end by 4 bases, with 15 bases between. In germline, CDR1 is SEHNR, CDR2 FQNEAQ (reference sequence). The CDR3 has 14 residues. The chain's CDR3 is CASSGTSVEYEQYF. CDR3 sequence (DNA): TGTGCCAGCAGCGGGACGTCGGTGGAGTACGAGCAGTACTTC.

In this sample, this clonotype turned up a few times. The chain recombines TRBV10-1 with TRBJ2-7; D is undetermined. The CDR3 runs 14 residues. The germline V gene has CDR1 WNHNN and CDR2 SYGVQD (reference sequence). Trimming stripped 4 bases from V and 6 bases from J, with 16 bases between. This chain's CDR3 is CASSGIRVGGEQYF. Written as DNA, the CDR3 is TGCGCCAGCAGTGGTATTAGGGTCGGCGGCGAGCAGTACTTC.

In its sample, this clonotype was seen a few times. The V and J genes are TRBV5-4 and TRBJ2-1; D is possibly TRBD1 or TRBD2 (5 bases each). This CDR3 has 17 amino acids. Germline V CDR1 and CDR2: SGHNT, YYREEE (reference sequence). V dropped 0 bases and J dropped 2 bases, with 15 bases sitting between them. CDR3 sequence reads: CASSLEGWGTTYNEQFF. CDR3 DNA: TGTGCCAGCAGCTTGGAGGGTTGGGGGACGACCTACAATGAGCAGTTCTTC.

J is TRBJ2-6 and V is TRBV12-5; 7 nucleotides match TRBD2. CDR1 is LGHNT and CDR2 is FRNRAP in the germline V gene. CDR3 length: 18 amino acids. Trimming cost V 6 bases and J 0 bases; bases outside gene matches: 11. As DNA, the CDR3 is TGTGCTAGTGGCGGCGGAGGAGGGACTACCTCTGGGGCCAACGTCCTGACTTTC. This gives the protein CASGGGGGTTSGANVLTF.

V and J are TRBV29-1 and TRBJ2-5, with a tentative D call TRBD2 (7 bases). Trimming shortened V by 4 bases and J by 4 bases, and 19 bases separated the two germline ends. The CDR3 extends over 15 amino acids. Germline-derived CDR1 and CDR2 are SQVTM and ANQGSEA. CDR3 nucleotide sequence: TGCAGCGTTGCCTTTCATGCGGGGGCTCCAGAGACCCAGTACTTC. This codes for CSVAFHAGAPETQYF. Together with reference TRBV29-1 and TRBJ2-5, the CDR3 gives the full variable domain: SAVISQKPSRDICQRGTSLTIQCQVDSQVTMMFWYRQQPGQSLTLIATANQGSEATYESGFVIDKFPISRPNLTFSTLTVSNMSPEDSSIYLCSVAFHAGAPETQYFGPGTRLLVL.

The CDR3 sequence: CASSVTRDRGKETQYF. The CDR3 bases are TGTGCCAGCAGCGTGACCAGGGACAGGGGAAAAGAGACCCAGTACTTC. The chain uses TRBV7-2 and TRBJ2-5, with 10 bases fitting TRBD1. Germline V gene sequence: CDR1 SGHTA, CDR2 FQGNSA. CDR3 size: 16 residues. Trimming removed 5 bases from V and 3 bases from J; junction bases left unmatched: 9.

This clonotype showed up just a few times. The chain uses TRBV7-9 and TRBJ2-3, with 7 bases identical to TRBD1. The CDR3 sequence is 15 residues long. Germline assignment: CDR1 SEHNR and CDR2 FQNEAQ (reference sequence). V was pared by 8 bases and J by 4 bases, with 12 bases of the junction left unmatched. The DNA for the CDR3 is TGTGCCAGCTGGGGAACGGGACAGCCGGCAGATACGCAGTATTTT. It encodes CASWGTGQPADTQYF.

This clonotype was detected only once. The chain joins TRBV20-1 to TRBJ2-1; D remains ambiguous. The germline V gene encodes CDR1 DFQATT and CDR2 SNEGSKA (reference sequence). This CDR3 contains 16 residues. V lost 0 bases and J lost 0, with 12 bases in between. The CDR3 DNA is TGCAGTGCTAGAGACGCTCACAGTGGCTCCTACAATGAGCAGTTCTTC. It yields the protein CSARDAHSGSYNEQFF.

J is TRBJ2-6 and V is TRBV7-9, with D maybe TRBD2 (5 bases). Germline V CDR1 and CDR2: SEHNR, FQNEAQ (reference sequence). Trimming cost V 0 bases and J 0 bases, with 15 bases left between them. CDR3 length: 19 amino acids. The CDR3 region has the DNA TGTGCCAGCAGCTTAGCGCGGGCCAGGACCCCCTCTGGGGCCAACGTCCTGACTTTC. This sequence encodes CASSLARARTPSGANVLTF.